This T cell receptor beta chain stems from a study of spatial heterogeneity in lung cancer. Study context: Counts of TCR transcripts in tumor regions correlated strongly with a T cell module score (derived from matched bulk RNA-seq). Overall study results and limits: In tumors, expanded intratumoral alpha and beta TCR counts tracked mutation counts. Ubiquitous and regional nonsynonymous mutations were each tracked by the matching count of ubiquitous or regional expanded TCRs.

From the 5' RACE reads, TCRdb called clonotypes with MiXCR, one entry per CDR3 protein. This table has about 3,900 distinct CDR3 sequences, roughly 4.3% appearing once. Time point given: sample taken at primary tumor resection. Researchers sequenced whole RNA taken from tumor, nontumor lung or frozen PBMC without sorting. Germline lookup yields CDR1 SGDLS and CDR2 YYNGEE. The CDR3 is 15 residues long. J was trimmed by 6 bases and V by 0 bases; bases with no gene match: 4. In its sample, this clonotype was seen many times. The antigen remains unidentified. J is TRBJ2-1 and V is TRBV9, with TRBD2 identical over 9 bases. The material sequenced was lung tumor tissue, taken at surgery. This TCR came from a male donor with early-stage non-small cell lung cancer. The CDR3 region has the DNA TGTGCCAGCAGCGTAGCTAGCGGGACTGCCAATGAGCAGTTCTTC. It specifies CASSVASGTANEQFF.